The clone carrying this T cell receptor beta chain was picked up a small number of times. Its matching antigen is unknown. The entry originates in a study of T cells in Graves' hyperthyroidism and ophthalmopathy. Authors of the study amplified TCR beta CDR3 regions from RNA transcripts. A first-round RT-PCR of the TCR CDR3 used the HTBI primer set. TCRdb independently ran MiXCR on the multiplex PCR reads; one entry per CDR3 protein. The sample holds hundreds of thousands of distinct CDR3 sequences; just under 20% are singletons and the top ten take around 50%. Each ophthalmopathy patient scored at least 3 on the Clinical Activity Score and at least 4 on NOSPECS grade, with duration under 3 months. Study-wide results and limits: Most thyroid clonotypes expanded above 0.001 were also detected in blood.

The germline V and J ends were trimmed by 4 bases and 15 bases, with 20 bases remaining between them. Germline V CDR1 and CDR2: SGHDT, YYEEEE. CDR3 length: 13 residues. Sequenced input: blood. This chain uses TRBV5-6 with TRBJ1-5; TRBD1 might be the D (6 bases). The sequence came from a man aged 40-49 years with Graves' ophthalmopathy. CDR3 loop: CASSPGATGPPHF. In DNA form, the CDR3 reads TGTGCCAGCAGCCCGGGTGCGACAGGTCCTCCGCATTTT.